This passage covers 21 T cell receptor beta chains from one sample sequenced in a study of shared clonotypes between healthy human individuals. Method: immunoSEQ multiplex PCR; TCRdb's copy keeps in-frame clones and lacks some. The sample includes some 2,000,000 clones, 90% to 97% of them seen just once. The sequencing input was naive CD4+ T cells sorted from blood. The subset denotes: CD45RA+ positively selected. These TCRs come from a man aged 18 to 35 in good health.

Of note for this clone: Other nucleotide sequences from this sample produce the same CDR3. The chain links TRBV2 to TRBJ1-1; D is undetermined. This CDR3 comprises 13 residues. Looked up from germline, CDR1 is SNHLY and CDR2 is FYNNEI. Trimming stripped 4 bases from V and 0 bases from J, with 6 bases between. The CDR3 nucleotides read TGTGCCAGCAGTGTAGGACTGAACACTGAAGCTTTCTTT. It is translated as CASSVGLNTEAFF.

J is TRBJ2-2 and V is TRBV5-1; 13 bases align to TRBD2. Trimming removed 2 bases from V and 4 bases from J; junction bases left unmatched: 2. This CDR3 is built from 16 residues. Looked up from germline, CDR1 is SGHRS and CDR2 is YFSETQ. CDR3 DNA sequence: TGCGCCAGCAGCTTACTAGCGGGAGGGGGCACCGGGGAGCTGTTTTTT. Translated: CASSLLAGGGTGELFF.

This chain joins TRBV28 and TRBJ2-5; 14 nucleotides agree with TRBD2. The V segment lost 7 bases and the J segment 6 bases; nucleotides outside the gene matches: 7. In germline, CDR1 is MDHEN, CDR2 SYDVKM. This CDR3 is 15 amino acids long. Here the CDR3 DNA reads TGTGCCAGCACCGACCGGACTAGCGGGGGGAAGACCCAGTACTTC. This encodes CASTDRTSGGKTQYF.

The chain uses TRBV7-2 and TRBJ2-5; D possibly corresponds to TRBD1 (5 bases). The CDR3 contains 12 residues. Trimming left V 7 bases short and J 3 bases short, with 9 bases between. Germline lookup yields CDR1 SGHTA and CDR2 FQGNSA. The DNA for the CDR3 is TGTGCCAGCACTAGACAGAAAGAGACCCAGTACTTC. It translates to CASTRQKETQYF.

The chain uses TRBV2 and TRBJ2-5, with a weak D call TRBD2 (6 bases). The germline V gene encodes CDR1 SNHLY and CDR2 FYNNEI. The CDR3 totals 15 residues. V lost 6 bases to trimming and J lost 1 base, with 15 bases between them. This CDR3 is CASSQEAGPQETQYF. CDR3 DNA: TGTGCCAGCAGCCAGGAGGCGGGGCCCCAAGAGACCCAGTACTTC. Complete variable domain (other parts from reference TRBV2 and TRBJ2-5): EPEVTQTPSHQVTQMGQEVILRCVPISNHLYFYWYRQILGQKVEFLVSFYNNEISEKSEIFDDQFSVERPDGSNFTLKIRSTKLEDSAMYFCASSQEAGPQETQYFGPGTRLLVL.

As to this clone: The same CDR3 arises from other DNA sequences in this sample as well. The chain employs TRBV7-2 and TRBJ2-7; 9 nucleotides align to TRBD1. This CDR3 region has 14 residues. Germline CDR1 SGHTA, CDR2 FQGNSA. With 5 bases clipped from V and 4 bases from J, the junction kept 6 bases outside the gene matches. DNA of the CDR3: TGTGCCAGCAGCCCGGGACAGGGAGGGTACGAGCAGTACTTC. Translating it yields CASSPGQGGYEQYF.

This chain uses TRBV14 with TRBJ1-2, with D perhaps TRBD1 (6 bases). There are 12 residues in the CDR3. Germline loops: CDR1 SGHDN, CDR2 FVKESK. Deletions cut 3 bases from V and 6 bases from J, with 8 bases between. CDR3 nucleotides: TGTGCCAGCAGCCATTACAGGGATGGCTACACCTTC. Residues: CASSHYRDGYTF.

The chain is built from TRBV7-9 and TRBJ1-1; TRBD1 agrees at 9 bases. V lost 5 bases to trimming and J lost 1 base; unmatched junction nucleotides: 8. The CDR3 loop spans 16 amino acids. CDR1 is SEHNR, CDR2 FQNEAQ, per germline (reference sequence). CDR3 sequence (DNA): TGTGCCAGCAGCCGCCTCCAGACAGGGGGGAACACTGAAGCTTTCTTT. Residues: CASSRLQTGGNTEAFF.

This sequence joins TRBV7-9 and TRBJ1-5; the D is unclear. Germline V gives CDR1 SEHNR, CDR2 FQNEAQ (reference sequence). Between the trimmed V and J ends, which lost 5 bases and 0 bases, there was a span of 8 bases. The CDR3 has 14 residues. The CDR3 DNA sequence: TGTGCCAGCAGCCGGACGGATAGCAATCAGCCCCAGCATTTT. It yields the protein CASSRTDSNQPQHF. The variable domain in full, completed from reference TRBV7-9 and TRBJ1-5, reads DTGVSQNPRHKITKRGQNVTFRCDPISEHNRLYWYRQTLGQGPEFLTYFQNEAQLEKSRLLSDRFSAERPKGSFSTLEIQRTEQGDSAMYLCASSRTDSNQPQHFGDGTRLSIL.

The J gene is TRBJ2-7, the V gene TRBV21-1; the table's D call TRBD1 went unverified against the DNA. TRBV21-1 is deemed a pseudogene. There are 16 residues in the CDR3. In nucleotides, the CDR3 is TGTGCCAGCAGCATGGGCGGGACAGGAACCTCCTACGAGCAGTACTTC. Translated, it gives CASSMGGTGTSYEQYF.

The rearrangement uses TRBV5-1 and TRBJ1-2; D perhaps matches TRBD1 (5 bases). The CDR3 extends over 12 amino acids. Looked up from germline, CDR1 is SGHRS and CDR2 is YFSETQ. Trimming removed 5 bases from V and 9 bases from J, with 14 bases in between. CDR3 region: CASSNSGESYTF. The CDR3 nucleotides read TGCGCCAGCAGTAATTCGGGGGAGAGCTACACCTTC.

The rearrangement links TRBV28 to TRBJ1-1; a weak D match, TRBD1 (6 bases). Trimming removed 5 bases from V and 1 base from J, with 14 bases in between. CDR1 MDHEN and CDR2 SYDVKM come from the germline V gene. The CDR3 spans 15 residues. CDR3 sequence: CASSLPGQPNTEAFF. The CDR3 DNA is TGTGCCAGCAGTCTCCCCGGACAGCCGAACACTGAAGCTTTCTTT.

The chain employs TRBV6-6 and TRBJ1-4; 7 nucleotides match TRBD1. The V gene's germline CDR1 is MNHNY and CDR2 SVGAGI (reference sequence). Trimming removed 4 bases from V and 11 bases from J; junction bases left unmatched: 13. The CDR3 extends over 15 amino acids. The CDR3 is CASSSGTEVNLKLFF. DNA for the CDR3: TGTGCCAGCAGTTCAGGGACAGAGGTTAATCTGAAACTGTTTTTT.

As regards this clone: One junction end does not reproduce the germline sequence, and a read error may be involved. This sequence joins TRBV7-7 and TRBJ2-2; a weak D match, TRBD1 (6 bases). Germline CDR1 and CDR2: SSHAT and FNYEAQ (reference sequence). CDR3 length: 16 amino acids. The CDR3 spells CASSLAGAEGTGELFF. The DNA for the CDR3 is TGTGCTAGCAGCTTAGCAGGGGCTGAGGGAACCGGGGAGCTGTTTTTT.

The DNA of the CDR3 is TGTGCCAGCAGACGGGGAAGGAACACCGGGGAGCTGTTTTTT. Its translation is CASRRGRNTGELFF. J is TRBJ2-2 and V is TRBV11-3; D may be TRBD2 (5 bases). This CDR3 region has 14 residues. V gave up 6 bases and J gave up 1 base, with 9 bases separating them. Germline-derived CDR1 and CDR2 are SGHNT and YENEEA.

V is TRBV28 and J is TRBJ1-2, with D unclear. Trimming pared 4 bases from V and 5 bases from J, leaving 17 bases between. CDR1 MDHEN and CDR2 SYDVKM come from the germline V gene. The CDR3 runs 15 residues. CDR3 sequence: CASSSGPSVKYGYTF. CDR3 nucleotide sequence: TGTGCCAGCAGTTCGGGCCCCTCCGTTAAATATGGCTACACCTTC.

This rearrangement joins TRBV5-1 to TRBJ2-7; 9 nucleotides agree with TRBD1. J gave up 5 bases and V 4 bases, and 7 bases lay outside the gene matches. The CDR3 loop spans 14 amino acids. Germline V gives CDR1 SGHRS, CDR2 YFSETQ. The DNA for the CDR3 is TGCGCCAGCAGCGCCGGACAGGGGTTCGACGAGCAGTACTTC. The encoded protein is CASSAGQGFDEQYF.

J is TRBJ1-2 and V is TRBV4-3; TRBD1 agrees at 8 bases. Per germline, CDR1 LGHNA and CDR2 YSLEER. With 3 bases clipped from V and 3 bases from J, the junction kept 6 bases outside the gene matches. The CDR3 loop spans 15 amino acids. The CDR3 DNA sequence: TGCGCCAGCAGCCACGCGGACAGGGATGACTATGGCTACACCTTC. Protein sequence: CASSHADRDDYGYTF.

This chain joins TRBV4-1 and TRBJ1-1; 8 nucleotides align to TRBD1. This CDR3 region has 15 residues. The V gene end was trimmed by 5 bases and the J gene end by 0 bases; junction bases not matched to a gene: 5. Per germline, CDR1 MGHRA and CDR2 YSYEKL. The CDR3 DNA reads TGCGCCAGCAGCATACAGGGGGATCTGAACACTGAAGCTTTCTTT. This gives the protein CASSIQGDLNTEAFF.

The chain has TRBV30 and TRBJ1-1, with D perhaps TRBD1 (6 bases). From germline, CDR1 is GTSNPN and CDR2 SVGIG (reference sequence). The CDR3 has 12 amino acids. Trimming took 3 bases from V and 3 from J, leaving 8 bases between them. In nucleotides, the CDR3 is TGTGCCTGGAGACCAGGGGACACTGAAGCTTTCTTT. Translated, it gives CAWRPGDTEAFF.

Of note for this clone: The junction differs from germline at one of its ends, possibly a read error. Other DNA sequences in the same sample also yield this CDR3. The chain's CDR3 is CASSLEQGSYEQYF. CDR3 coding DNA: TGTGCTAGCAGCTTAGAGCAGGGCTCCTACGAGCAGTACTTC. This chain joins TRBV7-7 and TRBJ2-7; weak D call: TRBD1 (5 bases). The CDR3 consists of 14 residues. Germline V gene data show CDR1 as SSHAT and CDR2 as FNYEAQ (reference sequence).